In its sample, the clone carrying this TCR beta chain was seen a few times. The data belong to a study of CD8+ T cells in alopecia areata. The CDR3 has 11 residues. The V end was cut by 3 bases, the J end by 5 bases, with 5 bases between. Germline values: CDR1 SQVTM, CDR2 ANQGSEA. RNA was extracted and reverse transcribed into cDNA as the sequencing template. The data were produced by immunoSEQ multiplex PCR, yet TCRdb's version contains in-frame clones alone and is incomplete. This sample has more than 150,000 clones, with about 53% found just once. This clonotype originated in a human donor with alopecia areata. Sequencing was performed on CD8+ T cells sorted from blood, taken at week 0. This chain connects TRBV29-1 to TRBJ2-4; no clear D gene. In nucleotides, the CDR3 is TGCAGCGTTGACGCGGAAAACATTCAGTACTTC. It translates to CSVDAENIQYF.